This T cell receptor beta chain came from a study of a mutant IDH1 vaccine in newly diagnosed glioma. Turning to the study itself: Treated patients had a mean age of approximately 40 years and an approximately 62% male, around 38% female split. Radiotherapy, temozolomide, or both had been given previously, and both were given to most. Study-wide findings and caveats: Of all patients, 93.3% showed vaccine-induced immune responses.

Libraries were prepared by immunoSEQ multiplex PCR; TCRdb keeps only in-frame clonotypes and omits some of them. The sample yields around 56,000 clones, approximately 92% seen once. As to this clone: The antigen remains unidentified.

V was cut by 4 bases and J by 4 bases, with 11 bases left in between. This CDR3 is 13 amino acids long. CDR1 and CDR2 (germline): GTSNPN, SVGIG (reference sequence). The time point denotes: baseline, week 1 (first vaccination visit). Treatment denoted: pre-vaccination baseline after standard-of-care therapy. Tumors from donors were new WHO grade 3 or 4 IDH1-mutant astrocytomas with ATRX loss. Material: PBMCs, obtained from a glioma patient treated with radiotherapy, temozolomide or both. The chain recombines TRBV30 with TRBJ2-1; no definite D call. The source of this sequence is a man aged 50-59 years with glioma. CDR3 residues: CAWNSGRYNEQFF. The DNA of the CDR3 is TGTGCCTGGAACAGTGGCAGATACAATGAGCAGTTCTTC.